Listed below are T cell receptor beta chains from one sample, sequenced in a study of OX40 agonist ivuxolimab in advanced cancers. Profiling relied on immunoSEQ multiplex PCR, and the TCRdb table lists in-frame clones only, not all of them. The sample includes more than 65,000 clones, 88% of them seen just once. Source: CD4+ or CD8+ T cells sorted from blood, taken in a trial of the OX40 agonist ivuxolimab. The receptors derive from an adult with an advanced solid tumor such as melanoma, head and neck, liver or kidney cancer. Each CDR3 is given with its conserved first and last residue. A D gene is named only where the DNA matches it firmly. Size values are once, few and many counts, or a class for expanded clones, and some rows have none.

>-|TRBV11-2|TRBJ2-2|-
CASSLGDRDYTGELFF
TGTGCCAGCAGCTTAGGGGATAGGGATTACACCGGGGAGCTGTTTTTT
>-|TRBV11-3|TRBJ1-1|-
CASSLDHSRHMNTEAFF
TGTGCCAGCAGCTTAGATCACTCCCGACACATGAACACTGAAGCTTTCTTT
>-|TRBV20-1|TRBJ2-5|-
CGARGGETQYF
TGCGGTGCTAGAGGTGGGGAGACCCAGTACTTC
>TRBD1|TRBV7-2|TRBJ1-1|-
CASSPRRQGTNTEAFF
TGTGCCAGCAGCCCCCGGCGACAGGGGACGAACACTGAAGCTTTCTTT
>-|TRBV18|TRBJ1-2|-
CASSPPSYLGGYTF
TGTGCCAGCTCACCACCCAGTTATCTGGGTGGCTACACCTTC
>-|TRBV7-2|TRBJ1-5|-
CASSLGGGAAQPQHF
TGTGCCAGCAGCTTAGGCGGGGGCGCGGCTCAGCCCCAGCATTTT
>-|TRBV20-1|TRBJ1-1|-
CSADGHTEAFF
TGCAGTGCCGACGGCCACACTGAAGCTTTCTTT
>TRBD1|TRBV6-5|TRBJ2-7|once
CASSYSDRGAYEQYF
TGTGCCAGCAGTTACTCGGACAGGGGTGCCTACGAGCAGTACTTC
>-|TRBV19|TRBJ1-6|-
CASSMTGYNSPLHF
TGTGCCAGTAGTATGACAGGCTATAATTCACCCCTCCACTTT
>-|TRBV7-3|TRBJ2-3|-
CASSSNTIDTQYF
TGTGCCAGCAGCTCCAATACTATTGATACGCAGTATTTT
>-|TRBV28|TRBJ1-2|-
CASSLSLRGSYNYGYTF
TGTGCCAGCAGTTTAAGCTTGAGGGGGTCCTACAACTATGGCTACACCTTC
>-|TRBV14|TRBJ1-5|-
CASSQGWNQPQHF
TGTGCCAGCAGCCAGGGGTGGAATCAGCCCCAGCATTTT
>-|TRBV4-1|TRBJ2-1|-
CASSQGRVSYNEQFF
TGCGCCAGCAGCCAAGGCAGGGTCTCCTACAATGAGCAGTTCTTC
>-|TRBV18|TRBJ1-3|-
CASSLLTLMGNTIYF
TGTGCCAGCTCACTTCTGACACTAATGGGAAACACCATATATTTT
>-|TRBV25-1|TRBJ1-6|-
CAGSEGDYNSPLHF
TGTGCCGGCAGTGAAGGGGATTATAATTCACCCCTCCACTTT
>TRBD1|TRBV5-1|TRBJ1-4|-
CASSSRDRNEKLFF
TGCGCCAGCAGCTCCCGGGACAGGAATGAAAAACTGTTTTTT